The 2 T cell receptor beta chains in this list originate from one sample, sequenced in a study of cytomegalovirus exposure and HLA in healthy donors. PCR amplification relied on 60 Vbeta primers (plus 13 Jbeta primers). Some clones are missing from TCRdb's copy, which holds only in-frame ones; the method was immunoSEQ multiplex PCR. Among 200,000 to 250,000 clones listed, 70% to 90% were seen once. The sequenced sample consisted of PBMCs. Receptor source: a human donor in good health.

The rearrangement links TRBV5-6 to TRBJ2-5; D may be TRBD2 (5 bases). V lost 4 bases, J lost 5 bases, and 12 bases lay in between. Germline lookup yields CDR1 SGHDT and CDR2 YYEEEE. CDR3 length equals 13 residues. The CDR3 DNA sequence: TGTGCCAGCAGCCCCGGGATTCGGGAGACCCAGTACTTC. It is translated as CASSPGIRETQYF.

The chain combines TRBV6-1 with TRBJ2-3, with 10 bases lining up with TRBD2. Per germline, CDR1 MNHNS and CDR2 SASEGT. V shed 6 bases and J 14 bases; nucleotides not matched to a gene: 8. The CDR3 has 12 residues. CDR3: CASSLTSGNAYF. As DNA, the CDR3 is TGTGCCAGCAGCCTCACTAGCGGGAACGCGTATTTT.